The rows below give T cell receptor beta chains drawn from one sample of a study of T-cell reconstitution after alpha-beta-depleted transplantation in children. Each CDR3 protein gets one entry after TCRdb re-called the PCR reads with MiXCR. The sample carries roughly 200,000 distinct CDR3 sequences, roughly 7.5% recorded once. The sample consisted of PBMCs from the stem cell graft donor, taken from the stem cell graft. The origin of the receptors is a human donor who donated a stem cell graft to a child with Wiskott-Aldrich syndrome. The CDR3 runs from the conserved cysteine through the conserved F or W. The D gene is left open where the match is weak. Expanded clones get a size class; other rows say once, few or many, or leave the size out.

J: TRBJ1-2
size: few
V: TRBV18
D: NA
CDR3: CASSPPSRGGYYGYTF
DNA: TGTGCCAGCTCACCACCGTCCCGGGGGGGATACTATGGCTACACCTTC

J: TRBJ2-7
size: NA
V: TRBV5-4
D: TRBD1
CDR3: CASRPGQEYEQYF
DNA: TGTGCCAGCAGACCGGGACAGGAGTACGAGCAGTACTTC

J: TRBJ2-7
size: many
V: TRBV6-5
D: TRBD2
CDR3: CASRLAGESHEQYF
DNA: TGTGCCAGCAGACTAGCGGGGGAATCCCACGAGCAGTACTTC

J: TRBJ1-5
size: many
V: TRBV4-1
D: NA
CDR3: CASSQERTDRNQPQHF
DNA: TGCGCCAGCAGCCAAGAAAGGACAGACCGCAATCAGCCCCAGCATTTT

J: TRBJ2-1
size: many
V: TRBV25-1
D: NA
CDR3: CASSEWWGPEQFF
DNA: TGTGCCAGCAGTGAATGGTGGGGGCCCGAGCAGTTCTTC

J: TRBJ1-1
size: NA
V: TRBV12-3/TRBV12-4
D: NA
CDR3: CASSTTAEGTEAFF
DNA: TGTGCCAGCAGCACCACGGCAGAGGGGACTGAAGCTTTCTTT

J: TRBJ1-5
size: few
V: TRBV6-5
D: NA
CDR3: CASSYSSKGNNQPQHF
DNA: TGTGCCAGCAGTTACTCGAGTAAGGGGAACAATCAGCCCCAGCATTTT

J: TRBJ1-1
size: NA
V: TRBV7-9
D: NA
CDR3: CASSLVAEEAFF
DNA: TGTGCCAGCAGCTTAGTGGCGGAAGAAGCTTTCTTT

J: TRBJ2-7
size: many
V: TRBV7-9
D: NA
CDR3: CASSLDVEGLLSYEQYF
DNA: TGTGCCAGCAGCTTAGATGTTGAGGGGCTTCTCTCCTACGAGCAGTACTTC

J: TRBJ1-5
size: many
V: TRBV20-1
D: NA
CDR3: CSATTQGRSRNQPQHF
DNA: TGCAGTGCTACTACTCAGGGGAGATCGAGAAATCAGCCCCAGCATTTT

J: TRBJ2-1
size: few
V: TRBV6-5
D: TRBD1
CDR3: CASRGTGSLDEQFF
DNA: TGTGCCAGCAGGGGGACAGGGTCCTTGGATGAGCAGTTCTTC

J: TRBJ2-3
size: many
V: TRBV5-1
D: TRBD1
CDR3: CASSLDRGSTDTQYF
DNA: TGCGCCAGCAGCTTGGACAGGGGTAGCACAGATACGCAGTATTTT

J: TRBJ2-1
size: few
V: TRBV7-7
D: TRBD2
CDR3: CASSLGVAGGEQFF
DNA: TGTGCCAGCAGCTTAGGGGTAGCGGGAGGTGAGCAGTTCTTC

J: TRBJ2-7
size: NA
V: TRBV19
D: NA
CDR3: CASSTVGPSYEQYF
DNA: TGTGCCAGTAGTACCGTAGGTCCTTCCTACGAGCAGTACTTC

J: TRBJ2-7
size: many
V: TRBV2
D: NA
CDR3: CASRPAPIYEQYF
DNA: TGTGCCAGCAGACCGGCCCCCATCTACGAGCAGTACTTC

J: TRBJ2-1
size: many
V: TRBV24-1
D: NA
CDR3: CATSDPSRDYNEQFF
DNA: TGTGCCACCAGTGACCCCAGCAGGGACTACAATGAGCAGTTCTTC

J: TRBJ2-1
size: few
V: TRBV7-2
D: TRBD1
CDR3: CASSPTGDPYNEQFF
DNA: TGTGCCAGCAGCCCGACAGGGGACCCCTACAATGAGCAGTTCTTC

J: TRBJ1-1
size: NA
V: TRBV4-1
D: TRBD1
CDR3: CASSQRTGGSTEAFF
DNA: TGCGCCAGCAGCCAAAGGACAGGGGGTAGCACTGAAGCTTTCTTT

J: TRBJ2-1
size: many
V: TRBV12-3/TRBV12-4
D: TRBD2
CDR3: CASSSLAGGEQFF
DNA: TGTGCCAGCAGTTCTCTAGCGGGGGGGGAGCAGTTCTTC

J: TRBJ2-3
size: many
V: TRBV25-1
D: TRBD2
CDR3: CASSEPGGASDTQYF
DNA: TGTGCCAGCAGTGAGCCGGGGGGGGCCTCGGATACGCAGTATTTT

J: TRBJ2-5
size: NA
V: TRBV7-7
D: NA
CDR3: CASSLAPTSPQETQYF
DNA: TGTGCCAGCAGCTTAGCGCCCACCAGCCCCCAGGAGACCCAGTACTTC

J: TRBJ1-1
size: NA
V: TRBV3-1
D: NA
CDR3: CASSQIGAEAFF
DNA: TGTGCCAGCAGCCAAATTGGGGCTGAAGCTTTCTTT

J: TRBJ2-3
size: many
V: TRBV4-2
D: TRBD2
CDR3: CASSQEVAGTDTQYF
DNA: TGTGCCAGCAGCCAAGAGGTAGCGGGGACAGATACGCAGTATTTT

J: TRBJ2-5
size: NA
V: TRBV7-8
D: NA
CDR3: CASSFGFGGGYQETQYF
DNA: TGTGCCAGCAGCTTCGGATTTGGAGGGGGGTACCAAGAGACCCAGTACTTC

J: TRBJ2-3
size: many
V: TRBV12-3/TRBV12-4
D: NA
CDR3: CASSLGELDTQYF
DNA: TGTGCCAGCAGTTTAGGGGAGTTAGATACGCAGTATTTT

J: TRBJ1-6
size: many
V: TRBV4-1
D: TRBD1
CDR3: CASSQDKWPGGSGPLHF
DNA: TGCGCCAGCAGCCAAGATAAATGGCCAGGGGGCAGTGGACCCCTCCACTTT

J: TRBJ2-7
size: few
V: TRBV7-2
D: NA
CDR3: CASSLSDRYEQYF
DNA: TGTGCCAGCAGCCTTAGCGATCGCTACGAGCAGTACTTC

J: TRBJ2-1
size: many
V: TRBV6-5
D: NA
CDR3: CASHGGGNEQFF
DNA: TGTGCCAGCCACGGGGGCGGCAATGAGCAGTTCTTC

J: TRBJ2-1
size: few
V: TRBV5-1
D: NA
CDR3: CASSTGGVLDEQFF
DNA: TGCGCCAGCAGTACCGGGGGCGTTTTGGATGAGCAGTTCTTC

J: TRBJ1-6
size: many
V: TRBV18
D: TRBD1
CDR3: CASSPTGAADSPLHF
DNA: TGTGCCAGCTCACCCACAGGGGCCGCAGATTCACCCCTCCACTTT

J: TRBJ1-6
size: many
V: TRBV12-3/TRBV12-4
D: NA
CDR3: CASSCKCGGPDSPLHF
DNA: TGTGCCAGCAGTTGCAAATGCGGGGGCCCGGATTCACCCCTCCACTTT

J: TRBJ2-6
size: few
V: TRBV11-2
D: NA
CDR3: CASSLERARGIRGKSSGANVLTF
DNA: TGTGCCAGCAGCTTAGAGCGGGCCCGCGGGATCAGGGGCAAGAGCTCTGGGGCCAACGTCCTGACTTTC

J: TRBJ2-1
size: many
V: TRBV11-3
D: TRBD2
CDR3: CASSLGDRVISGTSIGDEQFF
DNA: TGTGCCAGCAGCTTAGGAGACAGGGTAATTTCCGGGACTAGCATTGGTGATGAGCAGTTCTTC

J: TRBJ1-4
size: many
V: TRBV29-1
D: NA
CDR3: CSARDGGELFF
DNA: TGCAGCGCCAGAGACGGAGGTGAACTGTTTTTT

J: TRBJ2-7
size: many
V: TRBV27
D: TRBD1
CDR3: CASSLSGQGKEQYF
DNA: TGTGCCAGCAGTTTATCGGGACAGGGGAAAGAGCAGTACTTC

J: TRBJ2-1
size: many
V: TRBV24-1
D: NA
CDR3: CATSDLQEQFF
DNA: TGTGCCACCAGTGATTTGCAAGAGCAGTTCTTC

J: TRBJ1-6
size: many
V: TRBV4-1
D: NA
CDR3: CASSPFWTAHNSPLHF
DNA: TGCGCCAGCAGCCCATTTTGGACGGCCCATAATTCACCCCTCCACTTT

J: TRBJ1-4
size: many
V: TRBV12-3/TRBV12-4
D: NA
CDR3: CASSLVGEKLFF
DNA: TGTGCCAGCAGTTTAGTTGGTGAAAAACTGTTTTTT

J: TRBJ1-1
size: many
V: TRBV12-3/TRBV12-4
D: NA
CDR3: CASSLQMNTEAFF
DNA: TGTGCCAGCAGTTTACAGATGAACACTGAAGCTTTCTTT

J: TRBJ2-1
size: many
V: TRBV20-1
D: TRBD1
CDR3: CSAPRRRGFNEQFF
DNA: TGCAGTGCCCCCAGGCGCAGGGGGTTCAATGAGCAGTTCTTC

J: TRBJ2-5
size: many
V: TRBV5-1
D: NA
CDR3: CASSSGGSSETQYF
DNA: TGCGCCAGCAGCTCTGGGGGGTCTAGCGAGACCCAGTACTTC

J: TRBJ2-1
size: many
V: TRBV7-2
D: NA
CDR3: CASSLALVADEQFF
DNA: TGTGCCAGCAGCTTAGCGCTGGTGGCGGATGAGCAGTTCTTC